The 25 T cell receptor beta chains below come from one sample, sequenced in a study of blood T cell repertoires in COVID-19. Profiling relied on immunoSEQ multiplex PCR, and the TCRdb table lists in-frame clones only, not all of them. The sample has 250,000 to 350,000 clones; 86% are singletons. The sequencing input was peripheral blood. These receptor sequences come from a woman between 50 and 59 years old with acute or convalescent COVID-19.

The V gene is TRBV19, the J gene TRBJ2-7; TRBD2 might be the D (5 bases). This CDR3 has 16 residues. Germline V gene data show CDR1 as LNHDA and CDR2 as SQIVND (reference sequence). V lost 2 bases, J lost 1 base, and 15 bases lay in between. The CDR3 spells CASSIWPGRESYEQYF. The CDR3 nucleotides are TGTGCCAGTAGTATATGGCCCGGCCGGGAATCCTACGAGCAGTACTTC.

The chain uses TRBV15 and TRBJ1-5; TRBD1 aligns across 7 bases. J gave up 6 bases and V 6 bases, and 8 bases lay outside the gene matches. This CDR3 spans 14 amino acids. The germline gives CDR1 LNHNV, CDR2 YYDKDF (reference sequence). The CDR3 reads CATRRTGFSQPQHF. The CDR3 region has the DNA TGTGCCACCAGGAGGACAGGTTTTTCTCAGCCCCAGCATTTT.

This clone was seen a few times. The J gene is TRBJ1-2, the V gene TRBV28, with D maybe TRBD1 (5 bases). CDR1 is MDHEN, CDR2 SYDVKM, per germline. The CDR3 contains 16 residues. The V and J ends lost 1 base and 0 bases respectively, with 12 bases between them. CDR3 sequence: CASSLYLSGTNYGYTF. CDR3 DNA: TGTGCCAGCAGTTTATACCTGTCAGGGACTAACTATGGCTACACCTTC.

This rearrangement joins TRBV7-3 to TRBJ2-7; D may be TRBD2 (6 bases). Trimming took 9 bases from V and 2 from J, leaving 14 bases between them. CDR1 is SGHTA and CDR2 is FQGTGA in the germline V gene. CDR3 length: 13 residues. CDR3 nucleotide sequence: TGTGCCAGTTCGTCCGGGAGTACCTACGAGCAGTACTTC. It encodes CASSSGSTYEQYF.

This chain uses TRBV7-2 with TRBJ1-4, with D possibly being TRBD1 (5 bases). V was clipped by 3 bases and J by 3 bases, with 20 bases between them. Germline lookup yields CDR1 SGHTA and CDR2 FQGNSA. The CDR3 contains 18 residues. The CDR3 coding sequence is TGTGCCAGCAGCTTCCGGGGACTCGACACCGGGCCTAATGAAAAACTGTTTTTT. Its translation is CASSFRGLDTGPNEKLFF. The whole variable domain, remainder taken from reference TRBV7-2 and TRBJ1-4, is GAGVSQSPSNKVTEKGKDVELRCDPISGHTALYWYRQSLGQGLEFLIYFQGNSAPDKSGLPSDRFSAERTGGSVSTLTIQRTQQEDSAVYLCASSFRGLDTGPNEKLFFGSGTQLSVL.

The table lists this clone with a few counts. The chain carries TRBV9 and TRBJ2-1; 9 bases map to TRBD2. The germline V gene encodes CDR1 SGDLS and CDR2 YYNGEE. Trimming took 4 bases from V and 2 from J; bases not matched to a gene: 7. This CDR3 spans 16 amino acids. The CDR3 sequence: CASSPRLAVTYNEQFF. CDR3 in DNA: TGTGCCAGCAGCCCCCGACTAGCGGTAACCTACAATGAGCAGTTCTTC.

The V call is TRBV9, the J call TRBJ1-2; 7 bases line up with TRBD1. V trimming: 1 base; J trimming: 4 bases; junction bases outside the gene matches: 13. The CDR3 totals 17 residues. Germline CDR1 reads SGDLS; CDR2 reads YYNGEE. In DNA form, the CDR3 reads TGTGCCAGCAGCGTACAACCGGGCGGGGCAGGGGGCTATGGCTACACCTTC. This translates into CASSVQPGGAGGYGYTF.

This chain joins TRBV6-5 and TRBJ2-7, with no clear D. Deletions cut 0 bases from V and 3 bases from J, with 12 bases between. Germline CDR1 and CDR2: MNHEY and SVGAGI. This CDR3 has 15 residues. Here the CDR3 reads CASSYSAPDIYEQYF. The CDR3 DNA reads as TGTGCCAGCAGTTACTCAGCCCCCGATATCTACGAGCAGTACTTC.

CDR3 DNA: TGTGCCACCAGTGACCCAAGATCTGACAGCACCACTGAAGCTTTCTTT. It encodes CATSDPRSDSTTEAFF. The chain joins TRBV24-1 to TRBJ1-1; D may be TRBD1 (5 bases). The germline V gene has CDR1 KGHDR and CDR2 SFDVKD. Trimming left V 4 bases short and J 4 bases short, with 18 bases between. This CDR3 region has 16 residues.

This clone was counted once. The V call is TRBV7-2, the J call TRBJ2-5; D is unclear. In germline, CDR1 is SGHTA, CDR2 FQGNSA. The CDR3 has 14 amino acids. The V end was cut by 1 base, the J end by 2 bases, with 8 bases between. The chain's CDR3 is CASSLGHSQETQYF. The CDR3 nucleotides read TGTGCCAGCAGCTTAGGACACAGTCAAGAGACCCAGTACTTC.

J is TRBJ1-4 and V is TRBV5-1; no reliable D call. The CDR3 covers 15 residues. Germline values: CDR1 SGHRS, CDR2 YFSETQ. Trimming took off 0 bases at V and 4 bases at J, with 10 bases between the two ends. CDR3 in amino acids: CASSLEAGLNEKLFF. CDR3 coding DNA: TGCGCCAGCAGCTTGGAAGCCGGTCTTAATGAAAAACTGTTTTTT.

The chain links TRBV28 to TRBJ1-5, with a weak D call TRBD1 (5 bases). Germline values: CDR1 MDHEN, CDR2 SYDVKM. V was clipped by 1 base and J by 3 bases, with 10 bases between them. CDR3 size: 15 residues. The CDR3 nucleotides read TGTGCCAGCAGTTTATTGACAGATTTCAATCAGCCCCAGCATTTT. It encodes CASSLLTDFNQPQHF.

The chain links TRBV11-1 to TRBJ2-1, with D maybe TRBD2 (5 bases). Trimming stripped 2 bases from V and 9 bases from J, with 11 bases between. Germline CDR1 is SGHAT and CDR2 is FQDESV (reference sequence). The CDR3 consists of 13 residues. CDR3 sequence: CASSLFSAVEQFF. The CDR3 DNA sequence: TGTGCCAGCAGCTTATTCTCAGCGGTTGAGCAGTTCTTC. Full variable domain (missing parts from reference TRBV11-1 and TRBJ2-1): EAEVAQSPRYKITEKSQAVAFWCDPISGHATLYWYRQILGQGPELLVQFQDESVVDDSQLPKDRFSAERLKGVDSTLKIQPAELGDSAMYLCASSLFSAVEQFFGPGTRLTVL.

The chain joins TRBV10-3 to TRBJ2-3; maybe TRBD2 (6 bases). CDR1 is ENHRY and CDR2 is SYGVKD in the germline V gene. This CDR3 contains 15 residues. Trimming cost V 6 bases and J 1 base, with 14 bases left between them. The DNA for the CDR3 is TGTGCCATCAGATCACTAGCTTTAGGCACAGATACGCAGTATTTT. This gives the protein CAIRSLALGTDTQYF.

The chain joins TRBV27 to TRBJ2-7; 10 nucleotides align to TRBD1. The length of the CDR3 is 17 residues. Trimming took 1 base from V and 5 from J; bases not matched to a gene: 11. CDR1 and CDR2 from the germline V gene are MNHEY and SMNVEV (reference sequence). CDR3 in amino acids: CASSLYSGTGVRDEQYF. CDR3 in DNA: TGTGCCAGCAGTTTATATTCCGGGACAGGGGTTAGGGACGAGCAGTACTTC.

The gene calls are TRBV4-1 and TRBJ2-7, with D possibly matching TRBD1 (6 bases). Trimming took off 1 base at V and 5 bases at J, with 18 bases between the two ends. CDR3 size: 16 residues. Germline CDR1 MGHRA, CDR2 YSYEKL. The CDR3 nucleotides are TGCGCCAGCAGCCAAGGGTCCGAGGGCAGGGGTAACGAGCAGTACTTC. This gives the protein CASSQGSEGRGNEQYF.

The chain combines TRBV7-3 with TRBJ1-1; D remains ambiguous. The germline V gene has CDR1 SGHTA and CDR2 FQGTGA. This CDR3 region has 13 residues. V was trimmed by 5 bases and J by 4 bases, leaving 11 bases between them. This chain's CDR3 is CASSADPGTEAFF. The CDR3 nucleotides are TGTGCCAGCAGCGCCGACCCAGGCACTGAAGCTTTCTTT. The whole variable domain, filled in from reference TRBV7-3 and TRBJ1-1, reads GAGVSQTPSNKVTEKGKYVELRCDPISGHTALYWYRQSLGQGPEFLIYFQGTGAADDSGLPNDRFFAVRPEGSVSTLKIQRTERGDSAVYLCASSADPGTEAFFGQGTRLTVV.

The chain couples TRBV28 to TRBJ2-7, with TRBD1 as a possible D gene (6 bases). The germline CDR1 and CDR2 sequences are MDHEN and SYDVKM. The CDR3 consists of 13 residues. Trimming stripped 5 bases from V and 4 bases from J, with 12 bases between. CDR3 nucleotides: TGTGCCAGCAGTAAAACAGGGTTGTACGAGCAGTACTTC. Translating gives CASSKTGLYEQYF.

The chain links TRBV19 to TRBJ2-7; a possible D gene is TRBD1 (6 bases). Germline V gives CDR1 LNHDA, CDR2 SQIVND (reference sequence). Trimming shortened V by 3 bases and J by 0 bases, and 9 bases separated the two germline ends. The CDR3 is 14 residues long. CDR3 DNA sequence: TGTGCCAGTAGTATCCAGGGACACTCCTACGAGCAGTACTTC. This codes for CASSIQGHSYEQYF. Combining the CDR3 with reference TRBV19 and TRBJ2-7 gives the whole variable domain DGGITQSPKYLFRKEGQNVTLSCEQNLNHDAMYWYRQDPGQGLRLIYYSQIVNDFQKGDIAEGYSVSREKKESFPLTVTSAQKNPTAFYLCASSIQGHSYEQYFGPGTRLTVT.

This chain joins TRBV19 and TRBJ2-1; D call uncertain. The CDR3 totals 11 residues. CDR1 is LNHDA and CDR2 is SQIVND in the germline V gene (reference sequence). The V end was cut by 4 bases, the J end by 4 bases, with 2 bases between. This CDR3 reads CASSTYNEQFF. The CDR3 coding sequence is TGTGCCAGTAGTACTTACAATGAGCAGTTCTTC.

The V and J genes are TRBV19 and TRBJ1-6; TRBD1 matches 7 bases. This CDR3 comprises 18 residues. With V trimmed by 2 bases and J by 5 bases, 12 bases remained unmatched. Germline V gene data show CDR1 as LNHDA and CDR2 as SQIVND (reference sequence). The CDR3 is CASSITRPTGTDNSPLHF. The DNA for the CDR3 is TGTGCCAGTAGTATAACCCGCCCCACCGGGACAGATAATTCACCCCTCCACTTT.

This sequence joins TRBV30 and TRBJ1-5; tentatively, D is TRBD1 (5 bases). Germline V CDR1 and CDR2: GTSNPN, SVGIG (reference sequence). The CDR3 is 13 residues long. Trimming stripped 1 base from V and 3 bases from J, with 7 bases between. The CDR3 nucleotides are TGTGCCTGGAGTGGGGGCCACAATCAGCCCCAGCATTTT. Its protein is CAWSGGHNQPQHF.

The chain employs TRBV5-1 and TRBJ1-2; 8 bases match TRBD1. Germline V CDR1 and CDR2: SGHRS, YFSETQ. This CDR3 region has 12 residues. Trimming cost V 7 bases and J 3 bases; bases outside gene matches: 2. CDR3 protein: CASQGAHYGYTF. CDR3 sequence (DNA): TGCGCCAGCCAGGGGGCCCACTATGGCTACACCTTC. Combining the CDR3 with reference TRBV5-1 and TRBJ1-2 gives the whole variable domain KAGVTQTPRYLIKTRGQQVTLSCSPISGHRSVSWYQQTPGQGLQFLFEYFSETQRNKGNFPGRFSGRQFSNSRSEMNVSTLELGDSALYLCASQGAHYGYTFGSGTRLTVV.

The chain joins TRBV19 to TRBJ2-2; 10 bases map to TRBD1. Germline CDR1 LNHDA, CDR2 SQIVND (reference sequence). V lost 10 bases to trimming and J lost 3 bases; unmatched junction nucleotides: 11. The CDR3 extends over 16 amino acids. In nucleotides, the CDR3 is TGTGCCACACACGTTCCGGGACAGGGGTACACCGGGGAGCTGTTTTTT. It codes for CATHVPGQGYTGELFF.

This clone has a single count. CDR3 sequence: CASSEGTSGSGYEQYF. The CDR3 bases are TGTGCCAGCAGTGAAGGGACTAGCGGGAGCGGCTACGAGCAGTACTTC. The V call is TRBV6-1, the J call TRBJ2-7; TRBD2 matches 13 bases. Germline CDR1 MNHNS, CDR2 SASEGT. The CDR3 loop spans 16 amino acids. V shed 1 base and J 3 bases; nucleotides not matched to a gene: 3.